The rows below give T cell receptor beta chains drawn from one sample of a study of T cell repertoires in cytomegalovirus infection. These TCRs' antigens remain unknown. Each CDR3 protein gets one entry after TCRdb re-called the reads with MiXCR. The sample records roughly 46,000 distinct CDR3 sequences, approximately 19% being singletons. The sample consisted of CD8+ T cells from cultured PBMCs, taken from culture after CMV antigen stimulation. These receptor sequences come from a human donor in good health (CMV status not recorded). Some clones in this sample may be carry-over from other donors' samples. CDR3s include the opening cysteine and the closing phenylalanine or tryptophan. Fields, in order: V gene, clone size, J gene, D gene, CDR3 protein, CDR3 DNA. A D gene is named only where the DNA matches it firmly. Expanded clones are given a class, and other clones once, few, many or no size at all.

>TRBV4-3|-|TRBJ2-7|-
CASSQDRQQSSYEQYF
TGCGCCAGCAGCCAAGATCGACAACAATCCTCCTACGAGCAGTACTTC
>TRBV9|few|TRBJ2-7|-
CASSVGAGYSEQYF
TGTGCCAGCAGCGTCGGGGCCGGTTACAGCGAGCAGTACTTC
>TRBV4-3|few|TRBJ2-1|-
CASSRDESSYNEQFF
TGCGCCAGCAGCCGCGACGAGAGCTCCTACAATGAGCAGTTCTTC
>TRBV11-2|many|TRBJ2-7|-
CAILANDRSYEQYF
TGTGCCATCCTTGCAAATGACAGATCCTACGAGCAGTACTTC
>TRBV6-2/TRBV6-3|-|TRBJ1-5|-
CASSVWDSSNQPQHF
TGTGCCAGCAGTGTTTGGGACTCTAGCAATCAGCCCCAGCATTTT
>TRBV27|many|TRBJ2-1|TRBD2
CASSTRLAGNYNEQFF
TGTGCCAGCAGTACCCGACTAGCGGGAAACTACAATGAGCAGTTCTTC
>TRBV7-2|many|TRBJ2-4|TRBD2
CASSRGLAGGPAKNIQYF
TGTGCCAGCAGCCGGGGACTAGCGGGGGGGCCAGCCAAAAACATTCAGTACTTC
>TRBV3-1|-|TRBJ2-3|TRBD2
CASSQVYERGISTDTQYF
TGTGCCAGCAGCCAAGTATACGAGCGGGGGATATCCACAGATACGCAGTATTTT
>TRBV12-5|few|TRBJ2-4|-
CASGPPGGDMIAKNIQYF
TGTGCTAGTGGCCCTCCAGGGGGGGATATGATAGCCAAAAACATTCAGTACTTC
>TRBV11-2|many|TRBJ2-5|TRBD1
CASSLEARDRVKETQYF
TGTGCCAGCAGCTTAGAGGCCCGGGACAGGGTAAAAGAGACCCAGTACTTC
>TRBV12-3/TRBV12-4|few|TRBJ2-1|-
CASSFGSSYNEQFF
TGTGCCAGCAGTTTCGGGTCTTCCTACAATGAGCAGTTCTTC
>TRBV19|many|TRBJ2-5|-
CASSRRREETQYF
TGTGCCAGTAGTAGGAGAAGGGAAGAGACCCAGTACTTC
>TRBV20-1|-|TRBJ2-2|-
CSARGPNTGELFF
TGCAGTGCTAGGGGGCCGAACACCGGGGAGCTGTTTTTT
>TRBV6-6|-|TRBJ2-3|-
CASGLVHRFIDTQYF
TGTGCCAGCGGCTTAGTCCACAGATTCATAGATACGCAGTATTTT
>TRBV7-2|many|TRBJ2-3|TRBD2
CASSLGAGGRTDTQYF
TGTGCCAGCAGCTTAGGAGCGGGGGGACGCACAGATACGCAGTATTTT
>TRBV15|-|TRBJ2-7|-
CATSFRLQGHEQYF
TGTGCCACCAGCTTTCGGCTACAGGGCCACGAGCAGTACTTC
>TRBV7-8|many|TRBJ2-7|-
CASSPGFSYEQYF
TGTGCCAGCAGCCCGGGATTCTCCTACGAGCAGTACTTC
>TRBV27|many|TRBJ1-5|TRBD1
CASSVTRDSGQPQHF
TGTGCCAGCAGTGTGACCCGGGACAGCGGACAGCCCCAGCATTTT
>TRBV4-3|few|TRBJ1-5|-
CASSPLAGPNQPQHF
TGCGCCAGCAGCCCACTCGCAGGCCCCAATCAGCCCCAGCATTTT
>TRBV10-2|-|TRBJ2-5|TRBD2
CASSESAGGGETQYF
TGCGCCAGCAGTGAATCAGCGGGGGGGGGGGAGACCCAGTACTTC
>TRBV27|-|TRBJ2-2|-
CASSGQTNTGELFF
TGTGCCAGCAGTGGACAGACGAACACCGGGGAGCTGTTTTTT
>TRBV4-2|many|TRBJ2-2|-
CASSQAGDTGELFF
TGTGCCAGCAGCCAAGCGGGAGACACCGGGGAGCTGTTTTTT
>TRBV6-6|few|TRBJ2-3|TRBD2
CASSYPTEREDLGDTQYF
TGTGCCAGCAGTTACCCTACGGAGCGGGAGGACTTAGGTGATACGCAGTATTTT
>TRBV15|many|TRBJ1-1|TRBD1
CATSKGQPSSEAFF
TGTGCCACCAGCAAGGGACAGCCTTCTTCTGAAGCTTTCTTT
>TRBV30|few|TRBJ2-5|-
CARGGEGIEETQYF
TGTGCCAGGGGGGGGGAAGGGATTGAGGAGACCCAGTACTTC
>TRBV27|few|TRBJ1-4|-
CASSLVGRGDEKLFF
TGTGCCAGCAGTTTGGTGGGTCGGGGGGACGAAAAACTGTTTTTT
>TRBV4-2|few|TRBJ2-1|-
CASSQGAGNRPGNEQFF
TGTGCCAGCAGTCAAGGTGCCGGGAACCGCCCAGGGAATGAGCAGTTCTTC
>TRBV7-9|few|TRBJ2-2|TRBD2
CASSTEGLAGFTGELFF
TGTGCCAGCAGCACCGAGGGACTAGCGGGGTTCACCGGGGAGCTGTTTTTT
>TRBV9|many|TRBJ2-3|TRBD2
CASSGSGGGPTDTQYF
TGTGCCAGCAGCGGAAGTGGCGGGGGGCCCACAGATACGCAGTATTTT
>TRBV3-1|few|TRBJ2-1|-
CASSQDRNEQFF
TGTGCCAGCAGCCAAGATAGAAATGAGCAGTTCTTC
>TRBV7-9|-|TRBJ2-1|-
CASSLFGSASNEQFF
TGTGCCAGCAGCTTATTCGGCAGTGCGTCGAATGAGCAGTTCTTC
>TRBV5-1|-|TRBJ2-1|-
CASSLNGVDEQFF
TGCGCCAGCAGCTTGAATGGGGTCGATGAGCAGTTCTTC
>TRBV2|-|TRBJ2-7|-
CASSAVGPRYEQYF
TGTGCCAGCAGCGCAGTGGGACCCAGGTACGAGCAGTACTTC
>TRBV11-2|few|TRBJ2-3|-
CASSPGGGRVTDTQYF
TGTGCCAGCAGCCCAGGGGGGGGGCGGGTCACAGATACGCAGTATTTT
>TRBV12-3/TRBV12-4|-|TRBJ1-1|TRBD1
CASSRRGLGYTEAFF
TGTGCCAGCAGTCGGAGGGGGCTAGGGTACACTGAAGCTTTCTTT
>TRBV5-4|many|TRBJ2-7|TRBD2
CASSVTFSGGAYEQYF
TGTGCCAGCAGCGTCACCTTTAGCGGGGGGGCCTACGAGCAGTACTTC
>TRBV28|-|TRBJ2-1|TRBD2
CASSSRAGAASNEQFF
TGTGCCAGCAGTTCTCGAGCGGGAGCCGCTTCCAATGAGCAGTTCTTC
>TRBV2|few|TRBJ1-5|TRBD1
CASTRETGSNQPQHF
TGTGCCAGCACCCGAGAGACAGGGAGCAATCAGCCCCAGCATTTT
>TRBV10-3|few|TRBJ2-2|TRBD1
CAIRTGGRTPGELFF
TGTGCCATCAGGACAGGGGGCAGAACGCCCGGGGAGCTGTTTTTT
>TRBV12-3/TRBV12-4|many|TRBJ1-2|-
CASTSVKGNGYTF
TGTGCCAGCACCTCGGTAAAGGGAAATGGCTACACCTTC
>TRBV29-1|-|TRBJ2-2|TRBD2
CSVESLGGPGTGELFF
TGCAGCGTTGAATCCTTGGGAGGGCCGGGGACCGGGGAGCTGTTTTTT
>TRBV5-1|few|TRBJ2-3|-
CASSSLEGGTDTQYF
TGCGCCAGCAGCTCGTTAGAAGGCGGCACAGATACGCAGTATTTT
>TRBV6-2/TRBV6-3|few|TRBJ2-1|-
CASSYSTGMTYNEQFF
TGTGCCAGCAGTTACTCAACAGGGATGACCTACAATGAGCAGTTCTTC
>TRBV27|-|TRBJ2-7|-
CASSLQWQDEQYF
TGTGCCAGCAGTTTACAGTGGCAGGACGAGCAGTACTTC
>TRBV13|few|TRBJ2-6|-
CASSLGGTGANVLTF
TGTGCCAGCAGCTTAGGCGGTACTGGGGCCAACGTCCTGACTTTC
>TRBV6-5|many|TRBJ2-1|TRBD2
CASSYSQQLAVINEQFF
TGTGCCAGCAGTTACTCTCAACAACTAGCGGTAATAAATGAGCAGTTCTTC